The 7 T cell receptor beta chains below were found in one sample sequenced in a study of cytomegalovirus exposure and HLA in healthy donors. Profiled with immunoSEQ multiplex PCR; TCRdb holds only in-frame clones, not every one. The sample lists about 160,000 clones, 75% to 90% occurring once. Sequencing was performed on PBMCs. These receptors all come from a woman under 30 in good health and CMV-seronegative.

This clone was seen just once. The chain uses TRBV27 and TRBJ2-1, with 12 bases that match TRBD2. The junction had 9 bases not matched to a gene; V was cut back by 4 bases and J by 8 bases. The V gene's germline CDR1 is MNHEY and CDR2 SMNVEV (reference sequence). The CDR3 consists of 16 residues. The CDR3 loop reads CASSSLTSGRIYEQFF. The CDR3 bases are TGTGCCAGCAGTTCGTTGACTAGCGGGAGAATCTATGAGCAGTTCTTC.

The gene calls are TRBV7-2 and TRBJ2-1; a weak D match, TRBD2 (5 bases). CDR3 length: 14 residues. Per the germline V gene, CDR1 is SGHTA and CDR2 is FQGNSA. V was trimmed by 6 bases and J by 4 bases, leaving 13 bases between them. CDR3 loop: CASRPSGRYNEQFF. CDR3 DNA sequence: TGTGCCAGCAGGCCCAGCGGTAGGTACAATGAGCAGTTCTTC.

The chain recombines TRBV7-2 with TRBJ2-1, with 9 bases aligning to TRBD2. Germline V gene sequence: CDR1 SGHTA, CDR2 FQGNSA. The CDR3 loop spans 18 amino acids. With V trimmed by 1 base and J by 1 base, 8 bases remained unmatched. CDR3 protein: CASSLVTGLAGSYNEQFF. CDR3 in DNA: TGTGCCAGCAGCTTAGTTACCGGGCTAGCGGGATCCTACAATGAGCAGTTCTTC.

The table lists this clone with many counts. The chain has TRBV25-1 and TRBJ2-2; possibly TRBD1 for D (5 bases). CDR1 is MGHDK and CDR2 is SYGVNS in the germline V gene. Trimming cost V 5 bases and J 8 bases, with 12 bases left between them. The CDR3 consists of 13 residues. The CDR3 is CASSRQSGGELFF. The CDR3 DNA reads as TGTGCCAGCAGTCGACAGTCTGGAGGGGAGCTGTTTTTT. Looking up the rest from reference TRBV25-1 and TRBJ2-2 gives the full variable domain: EADIYQTPRYLVIGTGKKITLECSQTMGHDKMYWYQQDPGMELHLIHYSYGVNSTEKGDLSSESTVSRIRTEHFPLTLESARPSHTSQYLCASSRQSGGELFFGEGSRLTVL.

This chain connects TRBV5-4 to TRBJ1-1; D gene ambiguous. The CDR3 contains 15 residues. V was trimmed by 3 bases and J by 1 base, leaving 13 bases between them. In germline, CDR1 is SGHNT, CDR2 YYREEE (reference sequence). The CDR3 protein is CASSSPQTENTEAFF. CDR3 nucleotide sequence: TGTGCCAGCAGCTCTCCTCAAACAGAGAACACTGAAGCTTTCTTT.

This sequence joins TRBV30 and TRBJ2-7, with a weak D call TRBD1 (6 bases). The germline gives CDR1 GTSNPN, CDR2 SVGIG (reference sequence). CDR3 size: 14 residues. Between the trimmed V and J ends, which lost 3 bases and 5 bases, there was a span of 17 bases. The chain's CDR3 is CAWSEGTGSNEQYF. CDR3 bases: TGTGCCTGGAGCGAGGGTACAGGGAGCAACGAGCAGTACTTC.

The chain recombines TRBV6-1 with TRBJ1-2; D is perhaps TRBD1 (5 bases). Trimming removed 10 bases from V and 4 bases from J, with 13 bases in between. The V gene's germline CDR1 is MNHNS and CDR2 SASEGT. The CDR3 extends over 12 amino acids. The CDR3 sequence: CATGGSLYGYTF. The DNA of the CDR3 is TGTGCCACCGGGGGGAGCCTCTATGGCTACACCTTC.